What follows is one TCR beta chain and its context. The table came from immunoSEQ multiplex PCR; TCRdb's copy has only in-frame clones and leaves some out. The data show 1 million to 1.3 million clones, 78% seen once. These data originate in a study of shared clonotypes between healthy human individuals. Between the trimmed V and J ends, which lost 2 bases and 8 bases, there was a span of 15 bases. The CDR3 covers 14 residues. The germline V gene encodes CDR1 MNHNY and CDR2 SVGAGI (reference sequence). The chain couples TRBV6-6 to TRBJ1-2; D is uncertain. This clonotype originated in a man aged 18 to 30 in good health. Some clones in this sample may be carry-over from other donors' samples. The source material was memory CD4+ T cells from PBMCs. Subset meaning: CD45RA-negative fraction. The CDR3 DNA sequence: TGTGCCAGCAGTTACGGCCGGGGAGAAGGCGGCTACACCTTC. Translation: CASSYGRGEGGYTF.